The next 16 T cell receptor beta chains were all read from a single sample in a study. Tregs were sorted as CD4+CD25+CD127-/low cells. Each CDR3 protein gets one entry after TCRdb re-called the 5' RACE reads with MiXCR. The data hold some 30,000 distinct CDR3 sequences, with over 25% observed a single time. The sequenced sample consisted of tumor-infiltrating Tregs sorted from the breast tumor. The receptor source for this set is a female donor with breast cancer.

This clonotype has ten or more counts. The V call is TRBV6-6, the J call TRBJ2-3; D not certain. Per germline, CDR1 MNHNY and CDR2 SVGAGI (reference sequence). The germline V and J ends were trimmed by 2 bases and 4 bases, with 10 bases remaining between them. The CDR3 length is 14 residues. CDR3 DNA sequence: TGTGCCAGCAGTTACGGCTCGAAGGCAGATACGCAGTATTTT. It is translated as CASSYGSKADTQYF.

This clonotype was detected ten times or more. As DNA, the CDR3 is TGCAGTGCTAGAGATCCTAGCGGGAGTTTAGATACGCAGTATTTT. Translation gives CSARDPSGSLDTQYF. The J gene is TRBJ2-3, the V gene TRBV20-1; TRBD2 agrees at 10 bases. The V segment lost 0 bases and the J segment 5 bases; nucleotides outside the gene matches: 5. CDR3 length: 15 residues. Germline assignment: CDR1 DFQATT and CDR2 SNEGSKA (reference sequence).

This clonotype was detected a few times. The chain joins TRBV6-5 to TRBJ1-2; 9 bases line up with TRBD1. This CDR3 is 16 amino acids long. After removal of 2 bases from V and 2 bases from J, the junction contained 6 bases not matched to a gene. Germline V CDR1 and CDR2: MNHEY, SVGAGI. In nucleotides, the CDR3 is TGTGCCAGCAGTTACAAGGGACAGGGAACAAACTATGGCTACACCTTC. Translating gives CASSYKGQGTNYGYTF.

This clonotype is labeled medium-sized. The chain links TRBV4-1 to TRBJ1-1; TRBD1 might be the D (5 bases). V lost 2 bases, J lost 1 base, and 11 bases lay in between. CDR1 and CDR2 from the germline V gene are MGHRA and YSYEKL. The CDR3 has 15 residues. The CDR3, as DNA: TGCGCCAGCAGCCAATCGGGACTCACGAACACTGAAGCTTTCTTT. It translates to CASSQSGLTNTEAFF.

This clonotype has just a few counts. The J gene is TRBJ2-6, the V gene TRBV7-9; the D is unclear. The CDR3 runs 17 residues. The germline V gene encodes CDR1 SEHNR and CDR2 FQNEAQ (reference sequence). V lost 4 bases and J 6 bases, leaving 19 bases between the germline ends. The CDR3 DNA reads TGTGCCAGCAGCTCCCCCCGGGTCCGCTCGAAGGCCAACGTCCTGACTTTC. This codes for CASSSPRVRSKANVLTF.

This clonotype was picked up many times. The chain joins TRBV20-1 to TRBJ1-5; TRBD1 aligns across 7 bases. The CDR3 covers 14 residues. Unmatched junction bases numbered 8, after V lost 6 bases and J lost 3 bases. Germline V gene data show CDR1 as DFQATT and CDR2 as SNEGSKA (reference sequence). In nucleotides, the CDR3 is TGCAGTGCCCTAAGGACAGGTCCCAATCAGCCCCAGCATTTT. Its protein product is CSALRTGPNQPQHF.

This clonotype was picked up many times. This rearrangement joins TRBV19 to TRBJ1-4; possibly TRBD1 for D (6 bases). V lost 9 bases to trimming and J lost 3 bases, with 11 bases between them. The CDR3 totals 13 residues. The germline CDR1 and CDR2 sequences are LNHDA and SQIVND (reference sequence). CDR3: CASGDTANEKLFF. CDR3 nucleotide sequence: TGTGCCAGCGGGGACACGGCTAATGAAAAACTGTTTTTT.

Relative to its sample, this clonotype is medium-sized (0.01 to 0.1%). The chain links TRBV12-3 or TRBV12-4 to TRBJ1-3; 7 positions match TRBD1. The CDR3 contains 16 residues. The J segment lost 2 bases and the V segment lost 4 bases, leaving 8 bases of the junction unmatched. Written as DNA, the CDR3 is TGTGCCAGCAGTTCGCGACAGGGCCCACCTGGAAACACCATATATTTT. It is translated as CASSSRQGPPGNTIYF.

The sample holds many counts of this clonotype. The rearrangement uses TRBV27 and TRBJ2-3; perhaps TRBD1 as D (6 bases). V was clipped by 2 bases and J by 10 bases, with 10 bases between them. Germline V gene data show CDR1 as MNHEY and CDR2 as SMNVEV (reference sequence). This CDR3 is 12 amino acids long. For the CDR3, the DNA is TGTGCCAGCAGTTTACAGGGGTTCGCGCAGTATTTT. This encodes CASSLQGFAQYF.

This clonotype was recorded many times. This clone may be a read error of a much larger clone one base away. The chain uses TRBV20-1 and TRBJ2-1; maybe TRBD2 (5 bases). From germline, CDR1 is DFQATT and CDR2 SNEGSKA (reference sequence). CDR3 size: 16 residues. V gave up 5 bases and J gave up 0 bases, with 17 bases separating them. The CDR3 sequence: CSAGPRRTRSYNEQFF. In nucleotides, the CDR3 is TGCAGTGCTGGACCCCGGAGGACCCGCTCCTACAATGAGCAGTTCTTC.

This clonotype occurred many times. V gene TRBV7-3 combines with J gene TRBJ2-1, with TRBD1 as a possible D gene (6 bases). The germline CDR1 and CDR2 sequences are SGHTA and FQGTGA. The ends were cut back, 3 bases at V and 10 bases at J, with 19 bases in the middle. This CDR3 is 15 amino acids long. CDR3 sequence reads: CASSLTGTTMKEQFF. DNA for the CDR3: TGTGCCAGCAGCTTGACAGGAACCACAATGAAGGAGCAGTTCTTC.

Comments on this clonotype: This may be a read error, as it is one base from a much larger clone. The chain couples TRBV5-1 to TRBJ1-2; no definite D call. The CDR3 runs to 13 residues. Between the trimmed V and J ends, which lost 0 bases and 12 bases, there was a span of 15 bases. Germline V CDR1 and CDR2: SGHRS, YFSETQ. The CDR3 nucleotides read TGCGCCAGCAGCTTGGTAGGCGGCACTATCAACACCTTC. This gives the protein CASSLVGGTINTF.

This clonotype is deemed medium-sized. The chain couples TRBV6-5 to TRBJ1-5; D is unresolved. V dropped 7 bases and J dropped 2 bases, with 6 bases sitting between them. CDR1 MNHEY and CDR2 SVGAGI come from the germline V gene. The CDR3 covers 12 residues. CDR3 region: CASKSGNQPQHF. Written as DNA, the CDR3 is TGTGCCAGCAAATCAGGCAATCAGCCCCAGCATTTT.

This clonotype was picked up many times. The rearrangement joins TRBV25-1 to TRBJ2-6, with D unclear. Germline CDR1 MGHDK, CDR2 SYGVNS. The CDR3 is made up of 15 amino acids. With 6 bases removed from V and 2 bases from J, the gap between germline ends came to 11 bases. DNA for the CDR3: TGTGCCAGCAGCCCCGGCGGTACTGGGGCCAACGTCCTGACTTTC. It codes for CASSPGGTGANVLTF.

This clonotype is judged medium-sized. The CDR3 spells CSARDNYEQYF. The CDR3 DNA reads TGCAGTGCTAGGGACAACTACGAGCAGTACTTC. The V call is TRBV20-1, the J call TRBJ2-7, with D possibly TRBD1 on 5 matching bases. Between the trimmed V and J ends, which lost 3 bases and 3 bases, there was a span of 6 bases. CDR3 length: 11 amino acids. Germline values: CDR1 DFQATT, CDR2 SNEGSKA (reference sequence).

This clonotype was counted many times. The rearrangement uses TRBV7-3 and TRBJ2-7, with 8 bases that match TRBD1. The germline V gene has CDR1 SGHTA and CDR2 FQGTGA. CDR3 length: 14 amino acids. After removal of 1 base from V and 2 bases from J, the junction contained 1 base not matched to a gene. CDR3 protein: CASSLSRGPYEQYF. The CDR3 DNA sequence: TGTGCCAGCAGCTTAAGCAGGGGGCCCTACGAGCAGTACTTC.